This is a list of T cell receptor beta chains from one sample in a study of T cell repertoires in cytomegalovirus infection. TCRdb reprocessed the reads with MiXCR, giving one entry per CDR3 protein. Of about 890,000 distinct CDR3 sequences in the sample, 31% were seen once. No antigen has been assigned to these receptors. The sequencing used cultured CD8+ T cells from PBMCs, collected from culture after CMV antigen stimulation. The receptor source for this set is a human donor in good health (CMV status not recorded). Some clones in this sample may be carry-over from other donors' samples. Both conserved end residues are trimmed from each CDR3.

v_call: TRBV19; j_call: TRBJ2-6; cdr3_length: 15; cdr3_aa: ASNYRGIMSGANVLT
v_call: TRBV2; j_call: TRBJ1-2; cdr3_length: 14; cdr3_aa: ASSETLQGANYGYT
v_call: TRBV5-6; j_call: TRBJ2-1; cdr3_length: 14; cdr3_aa: ASSWTGPINNNEQF
v_call: TRBV6-5; j_call: TRBJ2-7; cdr3_length: 12; cdr3_aa: ASSNSRGLYEQY
v_call: TRBV14; j_call: TRBJ2-1; cdr3_length: 13; cdr3_aa: ASSPGGRGYNEQF
v_call: TRBV28; j_call: TRBJ1-5; cdr3_length: 12; cdr3_aa: ASSSGTGVQPQH
v_call: TRBV5-1; j_call: TRBJ2-7; cdr3_length: 9; cdr3_aa: ASSSEVEQY
v_call: TRBV20-1; j_call: TRBJ2-3; cdr3_length: 10; cdr3_aa: SRDFPPDTQY
v_call: TRBV10-3; j_call: TRBJ1-6; cdr3_length: 12; cdr3_aa: AIRNSVYNSPLH
v_call: TRBV6-1; j_call: TRBJ2-4; cdr3_length: 14; cdr3_aa: ASSPRQGKAKNIQY
v_call: TRBV7-7; j_call: TRBJ2-7; cdr3_length: 13; cdr3_aa: ASSLNDRGEWEQY
v_call: TRBV4-2; j_call: TRBJ2-4; cdr3_length: 14; cdr3_aa: ASSQDRFSGGNIQY
v_call: TRBV12-3/TRBV12-4; j_call: TRBJ2-5; cdr3_length: 13; cdr3_aa: ASSTRQEREETQY
v_call: TRBV19; j_call: TRBJ2-5; cdr3_length: 12; cdr3_aa: ASSAEVRVETQY
v_call: TRBV27; j_call: TRBJ1-1; cdr3_length: 13; cdr3_aa: ASSLPGTGHTEAF
v_call: TRBV19; j_call: TRBJ1-2; cdr3_length: 12; cdr3_aa: AGSLPTRYYGYT
v_call: TRBV14; j_call: TRBJ2-2; cdr3_length: 12; cdr3_aa: ASSHDGNTGELF
v_call: TRBV7-8; j_call: TRBJ2-5; cdr3_length: 15; cdr3_aa: ASSLGRLAGAQETQY
v_call: TRBV27; j_call: TRBJ1-4; cdr3_length: 12; cdr3_aa: ASSTPGTHEKLF
v_call: TRBV11-2; j_call: TRBJ1-1; cdr3_length: 14; cdr3_aa: ASSFWHGTLNTEAF
v_call: TRBV4-3; j_call: TRBJ2-1; cdr3_length: 14; cdr3_aa: ASSHPPEGSYNEQF
v_call: TRBV28; j_call: TRBJ2-1; cdr3_length: 12; cdr3_aa: ASSLRDGVNEQF
v_call: TRBV10-3; j_call: TRBJ2-1; cdr3_length: 9; cdr3_aa: AIKDRYEQF
v_call: TRBV29-1; j_call: TRBJ2-1; cdr3_length: 17; cdr3_aa: SVVFWASGGADGYNEQF
v_call: TRBV6-2/TRBV6-3; j_call: TRBJ1-2; cdr3_length: 14; cdr3_aa: ASKEVLDRTSYGYT
v_call: TRBV5-6; j_call: TRBJ2-7; cdr3_length: 12; cdr3_aa: ASSFGTGRGQQY
v_call: TRBV5-5; j_call: TRBJ1-1; cdr3_length: 14; cdr3_aa: ASSLEPGTSGTEAF
v_call: TRBV12-3/TRBV12-4; j_call: TRBJ1-5; cdr3_length: 13; cdr3_aa: ASSPRDRENQPQH
v_call: TRBV10-3; j_call: TRBJ1-2; cdr3_length: 13; cdr3_aa: AISETTGGGYGYT
v_call: TRBV6-1; j_call: TRBJ1-6; cdr3_length: 13; cdr3_aa: ASSEVGDYNSPLH
v_call: TRBV6-1; j_call: TRBJ2-3; cdr3_length: 14; cdr3_aa: ASSENQIPSADTQY
v_call: TRBV6-1; j_call: TRBJ2-7; cdr3_length: 11; cdr3_aa: ASSDSNYREQY